The 14 T cell receptor beta chains presented below share a single source sample, sequenced in a study of vaccination effects on CD4 cells after COVID-19. Subsequent to roughly 9 days of culture, CD4+ T cells were isolated. Each participant was given two doses of one vaccine (BNT162b2 or mRNA-1273). Profiling relied on immunoSEQ multiplex PCR, and the TCRdb table lists in-frame clones only, not all of them. Among about 73,000 clones listed, 73% were seen once. No antigen has been identified for these receptors. The sample consisted of CD4+ T cells from PBMCs cultured without peptide, taken after COVID-19 vaccination. These receptors all stem from a human donor who received a COVID-19 vaccine.

The rearrangement joins TRBV7-9 to TRBJ1-2, with unresolved D. The V gene's germline CDR1 is SEHNR and CDR2 FQNEAQ (reference sequence). V was cut by 4 bases and J by 8 bases, with 11 bases left in between. CDR3 length equals 12 residues. CDR3: CASSSNKEGYTF. The CDR3, as DNA: TGTGCCAGCAGCTCCAACAAGGAAGGCTACACCTTC.

The chain uses TRBV4-3 and TRBJ1-2; TRBD1 agrees at 7 bases. Trimming removed 0 bases from V and 3 bases from J; junction bases left unmatched: 1. The germline V gene has CDR1 LGHNA and CDR2 YSLEER. The CDR3 consists of 14 residues. This chain's CDR3 is CASSQDRGYYGYTF. CDR3 nucleotide sequence: TGCGCCAGCAGCCAAGACAGGGGGTACTATGGCTACACCTTC.

This clone was seen a handful of times. The genes are TRBV11-3 and TRBJ1-6; D is uncertain. V lost 4 bases, J lost 6 bases, and 7 bases lay in between. The CDR3 contains 13 residues. Germline V gene sequence: CDR1 SGHNT, CDR2 YENEEA. As DNA, the CDR3 is TGTGCCAGCAGCTCCAGCCCTAATTCACCCCTCCACTTT. The encoded protein is CASSSSPNSPLHF.

The chain uses TRBV12-3 or TRBV12-4 and TRBJ1-5, with no clear D. The V gene lost 6 bases and the J gene lost 10 bases, with 16 bases spanning the gap. The CDR3 covers 13 residues. Here the CDR3 reads CASRPRTSSPQHF. CDR3 in DNA: TGTGCCAGCAGACCTCGTACCTCATCACCCCAGCATTTT.

CDR3 sequence: CASRTKGVSGTEAFF. CDR3 nucleotides: TGTGCCAGCAGAACGAAGGGAGTGAGCGGCACTGAAGCTTTCTTT. The V and J genes are TRBV6-5 and TRBJ1-1; D call uncertain. The germline V gene has CDR1 MNHEY and CDR2 SVGAGI. V was trimmed by 6 bases and J by 4 bases, leaving 18 bases between them. This CDR3 spans 15 amino acids.

V is TRBV4-1 and J is TRBJ1-1; 9 nucleotides match TRBD1. The CDR3 has 16 amino acids. The germline CDR1 and CDR2 sequences are MGHRA and YSYEKL. The V gene end was trimmed by 0 bases and the J gene end by 3 bases; junction bases not matched to a gene: 5. The CDR3 sequence is CASSQDPGQGYTEAFF. The CDR3 nucleotides are TGCGCCAGCAGCCAAGACCCGGGACAGGGCTACACTGAAGCTTTCTTT.

Turning to this clone: The sample contains more than one DNA sequence encoding this CDR3. This chain uses TRBV18 with TRBJ2-3; no clear D gene. Germline lookup yields CDR1 KGHSH and CDR2 LQKENI. The V end lost 3 bases, the J end lost 0 bases, and 1 base lay between the germline ends. This CDR3 is 12 amino acids long. The CDR3 DNA sequence: TGTGCCAGCTCACCCAGCACAGATACGCAGTATTTT. It translates to CASSPSTDTQYF.

The V call is TRBV10-2, the J call TRBJ2-2; 10 positions match TRBD2. J was trimmed by 6 bases and V by 7 bases; bases with no gene match: 5. This CDR3 is built from 14 residues. Germline-derived CDR1 and CDR2 are WSHSY and SAAADI. CDR3 nucleotides: TGCGCCAGCACGCTTAGCGGGGGGCCCGGGGAGCTGTTTTTT. The encoded protein is CASTLSGGPGELFF.

V usage is TRBV7-2 and J usage is TRBJ2-3; 7 positions agree with TRBD2. This CDR3 contains 13 residues. Losses at the gene ends were 10 bases for V and 8 bases for J; bases not matched to a gene: 12. In germline, CDR1 is SGHTA, CDR2 FQGNSA. CDR3 sequence reads: CATEAGRRGTQYF. CDR3 nucleotides: TGTGCCACAGAAGCGGGGAGGAGGGGTACGCAGTATTTT. Complete variable domain (other parts from reference TRBV7-2 and TRBJ2-3): GAGVSQSPSNKVTEKGKDVELRCDPISGHTALYWYRQSLGQGLEFLIYFQGNSAPDKSGLPSDRFSAERTGGSVSTLTIQRTQQEDSAVYLCATEAGRRGTQYFGPGTRLTVL.

This chain links TRBV4-2 with TRBJ2-3; no definite D call. Trimming pared 0 bases from V and 4 bases from J, leaving 5 bases between. Germline assignment: CDR1 LGHNA and CDR2 YNFKEQ. There are 13 residues in the CDR3. The CDR3 loop is CASSQDWADTQYF. In nucleotides, the CDR3 is TGTGCCAGCAGCCAAGATTGGGCAGATACGCAGTATTTT.

V and J are TRBV5-6 and TRBJ1-3; D is unclear. V was cut by 1 base and J by 12 bases, with 11 bases left in between. The CDR3 loop spans 12 amino acids. Germline V lookup: CDR1 SGHDT, CDR2 YYEEEE. The DNA for the CDR3 is TGTGCCAGCAGCTTGTCCGAGGGCTACATATATTTT. Amino acid sequence: CASSLSEGYIYF.

V gene TRBV5-1 combines with J gene TRBJ2-3, with 7 bases matching TRBD2. The ends lost 7 bases at V and 3 bases at J; junction bases unmatched: 11. Germline V lookup: CDR1 SGHRS, CDR2 YFSETQ. The CDR3 runs to 15 residues. The chain's CDR3 is CASYPGRGQTDTQYF. As DNA, the CDR3 is TGCGCCAGCTACCCGGGGAGGGGCCAGACAGATACGCAGTATTTT.

There are many counts of this clone. The rearrangement joins TRBV19 to TRBJ2-1; 7 nucleotides agree with TRBD1. Trimming cost V 3 bases and J 10 bases; bases outside gene matches: 6. There are 13 residues in the CDR3. The germline V gene has CDR1 LNHDA and CDR2 SQIVND (reference sequence). CDR3 loop: CASSMGQPGEQFF. CDR3 sequence (DNA): TGTGCCAGTAGTATGGGACAGCCTGGGGAGCAGTTCTTC.

This clone turned up a few times. V and J are TRBV2 and TRBJ1-2, with TRBD1 matching over 7 bases. Germline trimming cut 7 bases from V and 7 bases from J; bases unmatched to any gene: 6. This CDR3 comprises 12 residues. The V gene's germline CDR1 is SNHLY and CDR2 FYNNEI. DNA of the CDR3: TGTGCCAGCACTACAGGGGAAATTGGCTACACCTTC. Protein sequence: CASTTGEIGYTF.